This T cell receptor beta chain appears in the sequencing data of a study of T-cell reconstitution after alpha-beta-depleted transplantation in children (TCRdb year 2016). With respect to the entire study: Using TCR repertoire profiling, the study quantitatively followed how T-cell immune reconstitution unfolded in children after TCRalphabeta/CD19-depleted allogeneic hematopoietic cell transplantation.

Preparation of the library involved PCR. Sequencing took place on an Illumina HiSeq 2500. TCR libraries were prepared with molecular barcoding, using unique molecular identifiers to normalize TCRbeta repertoire quantification. TCRdb trimmed public reads at Q25 via fastp, called clones via MiXCR and kept in-frame beta chains. Records with the same CDR3 protein are collapsed into one entry carrying the most frequent genes and DNA. The sample includes roughly 280,000 distinct CDR3 sequences, with around a tenth observed a single time. The top ten clonotypes cover 23% of the sample. This clonotype was seen ten or more times. What this receptor recognizes is not known. It has no much larger one-base neighbor in the sample; base qualities were not kept. Overall study results and their limits: The high TCRbeta diversity at day 60 in some patients was ascribed to recipient T cells and intrathymic progenitors that had survived conditioning. Hyperexpanded clone frequencies declined over subsequent months; after one year, T-cell counts and TCRbeta diversity were mostly attributed to newly produced T cells. The apparently early alphabetaT-cell count recovery about two months after transplant was reportedly dependent on only several hundred rapidly expanded clones derived from non-depleted graft cells.

The treatment or condition label here, explained by the study, means: allogeneic hematopoietic cell transplantation with graft depleted of TCRalphabeta T cells and CD19 B cells. The children who served as transplant recipients had been given grafts of TCRalphabeta/CD19-depleted allogeneic hematopoietic cells. From the germline V gene (reference sequence), CDR1 is DFQATT and CDR2 is SNEGSKA. At the junction V is shortened by 6 bases and J by 4 bases, with 5 bases in between. Taken from cysteine to phenylalanine, the CDR3 has 10 residues. Of the read, only the CDR3 DNA is kept; its 30 bases are in frame from base 1.

Sequencing used peripheral blood, obtained 180 days after TCRalphabeta/CD19-depleted stem cell transplant. This sequence was found in a male patient between 2 and 15 years old who had a stem cell transplant for chronic granulomatous disease, so the T cells may come from the graft donor. The rearranged segments are TRBV20-1 and TRBJ2-3, with no D gene named confidently. The CDR3 protein: CSATPDTQYF. The DNA sequence is as follows: TGCAGTGCCACGCCAGATACGCAGTATTTT.